This T cell receptor (beta chain) was sequenced in a study of blood T cell repertoires in COVID-19. Authors' processing steps: Reference gene primers were amplified, and this amplification served to estimate nucleated cell counts. Measured with immunoSEQ multiplex PCR; TCRdb has only the in-frame clones, and not every one. V and J calls plus clone size are reproduced from that table; the DNA served to infer D and trimming. The sample lists approximately 280,000 clones, roughly 89% occurring once. The junction had 6 bases not matched to a gene; V was cut back by 1 base and J by 4 bases. The CDR3 runs to 17 residues. Germline CDR1 SGHRS, CDR2 YFSETQ.

The chain recombines TRBV5-1 with TRBJ2-3, with TRBD2 matching over 13 bases. This TCR came from a man aged 40-49 years with acute or convalescent COVID-19. The sequenced sample consisted of peripheral blood. The chain's CDR3 is CASSLSTSGGLSDTQYF. For the CDR3, the DNA is TGCGCCAGCAGCTTGTCGACTAGCGGGGGGCTCTCAGATACGCAGTATTTT.